Listed below are T cell receptor beta chains from one sample, sequenced in a study of CD8+ T cells in alopecia areata. Some clones are missing from TCRdb's copy, which holds only in-frame ones; the method was immunoSEQ multiplex PCR. The sample holds under 250,000 clones, 50% to 60% seen once. Specimen: CD4+ T cells sorted from blood, collected at week 0. The receptors come from a human donor with alopecia areata. Both conserved end residues are part of each CDR3. Fields, in order: D gene, V gene, J gene, clone size, CDR3 DNA, CDR3 protein. D genes are given only for firm matches. Only some rows state a clone size, as once, few, many or a class for expanded clones.

NA	TRBV19	TRBJ2-3	NA	TGTGCCAGTAGTATATCCCGGGAGCCCACAGATACGCAGTATTTT	CASSISREPTDTQYF
TRBD1	TRBV5-1	TRBJ2-2	NA	TGCGCCAGCCGACTGACAGGGAATCGGGCCGGGGAGCTGTTTTTT	CASRLTGNRAGELFF
NA	TRBV6-6	TRBJ2-7	few	TGTGCCAGCAGCAGGGACTCCGAGCAGTACTTC	CASSRDSEQYF
TRBD1	TRBV29-1	TRBJ1-5	few	TGCAGCGTTGAATCGTGTAGGGGGCATGATCAGCCCCAGCATTTT	CSVESCRGHDQPQHF
TRBD1	TRBV5-4	TRBJ2-2	NA	TGTGCCAGCAGCTTGGCCGGGACAGCGAACACCGGGGAGCTGTTTTTT	CASSLAGTANTGELFF
NA	TRBV6-5	TRBJ1-5	NA	TGTGCCAGCAGTTATTCCTCTAGCAATCAGCCCCAGCATTTT	CASSYSSSNQPQHF
TRBD1	TRBV5-1	TRBJ2-5	NA	TGCGCCAGCAGCTTATGGACAGGGCCCCAAGAGACCCAGTACTTC	CASSLWTGPQETQYF
NA	TRBV27	TRBJ1-2	NA	TGTGCCAGCAGTTTATCGTGGGGTAATGGCTACACCTTC	CASSLSWGNGYTF
TRBD1	TRBV6-1	TRBJ2-3	few	TGTGCCAGCAGTGAAACCCGGACAGGGGTCACAGATACGCAGTATTTT	CASSETRTGVTDTQYF
NA	TRBV20-1	TRBJ1-2	few	TGCAGTGCTAGAGGTCCCTATGGCTACACCTTC	CSARGPYGYTF